What follows are 10 T cell receptor beta chains derived from one specimen sequenced in a study of identical twins. TCRdb re-derived calls from the 5' RACE reads in MiXCR, one entry per CDR3 protein. This sample yields some 790,000 distinct CDR3 sequences, of which roughly 18% are seen a single time; around 13% belongs to the top ten. These records were also assigned to another study, of T cells expressing NK-cell markers.

Sequences were obtained from PBMCs. All receptors come from a woman in her late teens or twenties in good health.

The rearrangement joins TRBV12-3 or TRBV12-4 to TRBJ1-1; D gene uncertain. Trimming took off 10 bases at V and 3 bases at J, with 15 bases between the two ends. This CDR3 spans 13 amino acids. This CDR3 is CATSPGRYTEAFF. The CDR3 DNA is TGTGCCACCTCCCCTGGGAGGTACACTGAAGCTTTCTTT.

The sample holds a few counts of this clonotype. The chain employs TRBV12-3 or TRBV12-4 and TRBJ1-4; D gene unclear. The CDR3 spans 15 residues. Between the trimmed V and J ends, which lost 3 bases and 1 base, there was a span of 9 bases. CDR3 sequence (DNA): TGTGCCAGCAGTTTTTCGCACCAAACTAATGAAAAACTGTTTTTT. Its protein product is CASSFSHQTNEKLFF.

The chain couples TRBV6-1 to TRBJ2-2; 7 nucleotides agree with TRBD2. The CDR3 sequence is 15 residues long. J was trimmed by 1 base and V by 2 bases; bases with no gene match: 1. CDR1 MNHNS and CDR2 SASEGT come from the germline V gene. The CDR3 is CASSELAENTGELFF. The CDR3 DNA reads TGTGCCAGCAGTGAACTAGCGGAGAACACCGGGGAGCTGTTTTTT.

This chain links TRBV9 with TRBJ2-1; perhaps TRBD2 as D (6 bases). Germline assignment: CDR1 SGDLS and CDR2 YYNGEE. Trimming removed 0 bases from V and 5 bases from J, with 12 bases in between. The CDR3 loop spans 15 amino acids. CDR3 loop: CASSVEGSGHNEQFF. The CDR3 DNA reads as TGTGCCAGCAGCGTAGAGGGTAGCGGTCACAATGAGCAGTTCTTC.

The chain recombines TRBV12-3 or TRBV12-4 with TRBJ2-7, with 10 bases identical to TRBD1. The V and J ends lost 6 bases and 4 bases, in that order; junction bases with no gene match: 6. The CDR3 is 14 amino acids. The CDR3 loop reads CASRLTGGGYEQYF. In nucleotides, the CDR3 is TGTGCCAGCAGGTTGACAGGGGGCGGGTACGAGCAGTACTTC.

This chain uses TRBV6-1 with TRBJ2-7, with D possibly TRBD1 on 6 matching bases. V was pared by 4 bases and J by 2 bases, with 12 bases between. This CDR3 has 14 residues. Germline CDR1 reads MNHNS; CDR2 reads SASEGT. This chain's CDR3 is CASSVDRLAYEQYF. CDR3 coding DNA: TGTGCCAGCAGTGTCGACAGGTTAGCCTACGAGCAGTACTTC.

This clonotype has just a few counts. The J gene is TRBJ1-1, the V gene TRBV7-9, with TRBD1 as a possible D gene (5 bases). This CDR3 has 13 residues. V dropped 5 bases and J dropped 3 bases, with 10 bases sitting between them. Germline V gene lookup returns CDR1 SEHNR and CDR2 FQNEAQ (reference sequence). The CDR3 here is CASSPDTYTEAFF. CDR3 nucleotides: TGTGCCAGCAGCCCGGACACTTACACTGAAGCTTTCTTT.

This clonotype appeared a few times. The J gene is TRBJ2-1, the V gene TRBV4-2, with TRBD1 matching over 10 bases. With V trimmed by 6 bases and J by 5 bases, 7 bases remained unmatched. CDR3 length equals 15 residues. Germline V gives CDR1 LGHNA, CDR2 YNFKEQ. In DNA, the CDR3 is TGTGCCAGCAGAAGGGGACAGGGGAGTCACAATGAGCAGTTCTTC. It is translated as CASRRGQGSHNEQFF.

This chain uses TRBV5-1 with TRBJ2-2; 12 bases map to TRBD1. J gave up 4 bases and V 7 bases, and 5 bases lay outside the gene matches. Germline V gene data show CDR1 as SGHRS and CDR2 as YFSETQ. The CDR3 sequence is 15 residues long. The CDR3 region has the DNA TGCGCCAGCGGGGACAGGGGGCCTGGCACCGGGGAGCTGTTTTTT. Encoded protein: CASGDRGPGTGELFF.

This clonotype was observed a few times. The chain combines TRBV20-1 with TRBJ2-4; maybe TRBD1 (6 bases). The germline V and J ends were trimmed by 8 bases and 2 bases, with 13 bases remaining between them. CDR1 is DFQATT, CDR2 SNEGSKA, per germline (reference sequence). The CDR3 spans 13 residues. The CDR3 DNA reads TGCAGTCTCGCGGACAGAACCAAAAACATTCAGTACTTC. Translation gives CSLADRTKNIQYF.